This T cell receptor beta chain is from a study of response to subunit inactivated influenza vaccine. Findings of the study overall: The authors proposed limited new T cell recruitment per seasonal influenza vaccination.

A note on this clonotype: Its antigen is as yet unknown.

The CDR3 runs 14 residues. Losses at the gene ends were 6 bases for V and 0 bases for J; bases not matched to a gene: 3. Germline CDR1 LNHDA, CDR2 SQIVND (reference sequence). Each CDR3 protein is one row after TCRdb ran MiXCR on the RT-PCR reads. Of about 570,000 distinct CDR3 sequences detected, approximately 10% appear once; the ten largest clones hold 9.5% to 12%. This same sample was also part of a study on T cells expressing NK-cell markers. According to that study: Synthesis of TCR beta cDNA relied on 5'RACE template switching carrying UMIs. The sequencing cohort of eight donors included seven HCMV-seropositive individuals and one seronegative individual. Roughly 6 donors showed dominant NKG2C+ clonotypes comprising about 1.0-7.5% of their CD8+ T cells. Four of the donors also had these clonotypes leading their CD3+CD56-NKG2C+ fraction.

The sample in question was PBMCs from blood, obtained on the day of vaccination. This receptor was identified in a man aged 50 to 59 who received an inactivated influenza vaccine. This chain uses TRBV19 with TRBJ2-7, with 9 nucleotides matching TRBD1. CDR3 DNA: TGTGCCAGTAGGGACAGGGGAACCTCCTACGAGCAGTACTTC. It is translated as CASRDRGTSYEQYF.